This paragraph covers one T cell receptor beta chain sequence. Its specificity is unknown. The data belong to a study of T cells after yellow fever vaccination. Study conclusions and caveats: The booster response re-showed most primary clones: approximately 95% CD4, approximately 90% CD8. Some clonotypes, a small share, were shared between CD4 and CD8 compartments.

The 5'RACE template-switching step produced TCR cDNA and added a universal primer site and UMIs. TCRdb reprocessed the 5' RACE reads via MiXCR and lists one record per CDR3 protein. The repertoire holds 550,000 to 750,000 distinct CDR3 sequences, with roughly 13% as singletons. The receptor was derived from a man aged 30-40 years who received the YFV17D yellow fever vaccine. This sample comprised PBMCs, obtained on the day of the yellow fever booster vaccination.

The CDR3 DNA is TGTGCCAGCAGCTTAGGGGTAATCACAGGTTTCAGCACAGATACGCAGTATTTT. It is translated as CASSLGVITGFSTDTQYF. The chain carries TRBV7-2 and TRBJ2-3; D possibly corresponds to TRBD1 (5 bases). Germline CDR1 reads SGHTA; CDR2 reads FQGNSA. The CDR3 has 18 amino acids. V was cut by 1 base and J by 0 bases, with 17 bases left in between.